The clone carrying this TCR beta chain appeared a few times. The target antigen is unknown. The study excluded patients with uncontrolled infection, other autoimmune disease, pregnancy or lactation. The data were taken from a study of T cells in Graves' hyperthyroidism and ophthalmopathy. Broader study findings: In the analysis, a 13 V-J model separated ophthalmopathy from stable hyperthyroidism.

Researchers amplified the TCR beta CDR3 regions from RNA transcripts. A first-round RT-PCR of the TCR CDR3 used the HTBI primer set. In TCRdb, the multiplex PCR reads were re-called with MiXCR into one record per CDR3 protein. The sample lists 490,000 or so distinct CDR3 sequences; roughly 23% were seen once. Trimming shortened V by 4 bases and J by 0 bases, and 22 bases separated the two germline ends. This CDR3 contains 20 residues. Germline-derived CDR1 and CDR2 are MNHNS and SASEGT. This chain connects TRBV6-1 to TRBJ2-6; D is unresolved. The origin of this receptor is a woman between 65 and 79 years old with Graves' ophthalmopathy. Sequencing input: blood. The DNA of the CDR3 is TGTGCCAGCAGTGTTGGGGTCTTACCGACTCTGTTCTCTGGGGCCAACGTCCTGACTTTC. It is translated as CASSVGVLPTLFSGANVLTF.